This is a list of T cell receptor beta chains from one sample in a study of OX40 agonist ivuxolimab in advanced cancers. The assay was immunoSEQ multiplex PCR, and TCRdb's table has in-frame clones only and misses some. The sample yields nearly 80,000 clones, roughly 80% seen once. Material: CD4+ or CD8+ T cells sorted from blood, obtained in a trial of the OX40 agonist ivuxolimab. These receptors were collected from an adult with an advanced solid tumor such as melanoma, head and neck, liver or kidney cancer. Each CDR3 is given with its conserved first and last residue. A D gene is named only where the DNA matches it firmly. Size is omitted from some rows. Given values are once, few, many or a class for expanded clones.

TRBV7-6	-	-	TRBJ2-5	CASSLGVSTLKETQYF	TGTGCCAGCAGCTTAGGCGTCTCTACCCTTAAAGAGACCCAGTACTTC
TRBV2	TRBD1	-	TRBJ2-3	CASSVRDSRTDTQYF	TGTGCCAGCAGTGTCCGGGACAGCCGCACAGATACGCAGTATTTT
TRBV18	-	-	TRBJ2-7	CASSTGGIPYEQYF	TGTGCCAGCTCAACAGGAGGGATCCCCTACGAGCAGTACTTC
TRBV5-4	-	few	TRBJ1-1	CASSFRPDTEAFF	TGTGCCAGCAGCTTCCGACCCGACACTGAAGCTTTCTTT
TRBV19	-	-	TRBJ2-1	CASSLAALSSYNEQFF	TGTGCCAGTAGTTTAGCGGCCCTGAGCTCCTACAATGAGCAGTTCTTC
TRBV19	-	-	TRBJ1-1	CASNPDRVSEAFF	TGTGCCAGTAACCCTGACAGAGTCTCTGAAGCTTTCTTT
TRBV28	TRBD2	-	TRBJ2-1	CASSPRLAGHNEQFF	TGTGCCAGCAGTCCAAGACTAGCGGGCCACAATGAGCAGTTCTTC
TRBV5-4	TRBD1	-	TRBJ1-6	CASSRDRELFGSPLHF	TGTGCCAGCAGCCGGGACAGGGAATTGTTTGGTTCACCCCTCCACTTT
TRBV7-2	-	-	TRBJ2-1	CASSYYNEQFF	TGTGCCAGCAGCTATTACAATGAGCAGTTCTTC
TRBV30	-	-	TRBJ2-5	CAWSGGTGETQYF	TGTGCCTGGAGTGGGGGGACCGGAGAGACCCAGTACTTC
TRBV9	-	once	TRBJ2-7	CASSAKAPCF	TGTGCCAGCAGCGCCAAGGCGCCGTGTTTC
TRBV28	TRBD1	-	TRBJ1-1	CASRIPQGGNTEAFF	TGTGCCAGCAGGATACCTCAGGGGGGGAACACTGAAGCTTTCTTT
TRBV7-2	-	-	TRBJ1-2	CASSPGPNYGYTF	TGTGCCAGCAGCCCGGGACCGAACTATGGCTACACCTTC
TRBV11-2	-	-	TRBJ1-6	CASSPDRYNSPLHF	TGTGCCAGCAGCCCGGACCGCTATAATTCACCCCTCCACTTT
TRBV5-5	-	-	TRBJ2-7	CASSEPGLVYEQYF	TGTGCCAGCAGCGAACCGGGACTCGTCTACGAGCAGTACTTC
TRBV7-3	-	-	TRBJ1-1	CASRRQPNTEAFF	TGTGCCAGCAGGCGACAGCCAAACACTGAAGCTTTCTTT
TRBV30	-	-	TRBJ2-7	CAWGRYEQYF	TGTGCCTGGGGTCGGTACGAGCAGTACTTC
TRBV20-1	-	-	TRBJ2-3	CSAATENTQYF	TGCAGTGCTGCGACTGAAAATACGCAGTATTTT
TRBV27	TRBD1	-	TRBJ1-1	CASSLGTGGFGEAFF	TGTGCCAGCAGTTTGGGGACAGGGGGTTTTGGTGAAGCTTTCTTT
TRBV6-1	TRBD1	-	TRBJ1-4	CASSERRDRENEKLFF	TGTGCCAGCAGTGAAAGAAGGGACAGGGAAAATGAAAAACTGTTTTTT
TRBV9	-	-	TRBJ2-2	CASSVGVGTGTGELFF	TGTGCCAGCAGCGTAGGGGTCGGGACGGGCACCGGGGAGCTGTTTTTT
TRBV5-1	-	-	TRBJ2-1	CASSLQYEQFF	TGCGCCAGCAGCTTGCAGTATGAGCAGTTCTTC
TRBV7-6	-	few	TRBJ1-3	CASSQTVSGNTIYF	TGTGCCAGCAGCCAGACAGTCTCTGGAAACACCATATATTTT
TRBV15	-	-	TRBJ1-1	CATTFQGGTEAFF	TGTGCCACCACGTTTCAGGGCGGTACTGAAGCTTTCTTT
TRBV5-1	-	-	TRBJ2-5	CASSYLGAQGETQYF	TGCGCCAGCAGCTACCTTGGGGCCCAGGGGGAGACCCAGTACTTC
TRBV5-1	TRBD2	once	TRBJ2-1	CASTPLAGGDNEQFF	TGCGCCAGCACCCCCCTAGCGGGGGGGGACAATGAGCAGTTCTTC
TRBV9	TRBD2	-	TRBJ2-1	CASSVVSPSGGPGIQQFF	TGTGCCAGCAGCGTAGTTTCCCCTAGCGGGGGGCCGGGCATTCAGCAGTTCTTC
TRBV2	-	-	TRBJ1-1	CASKIQGRTEAFF	TGTGCCAGCAAGATACAGGGCCGCACTGAAGCTTTCTTT
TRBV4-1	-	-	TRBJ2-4	CASSQEDFNIQYF	TGCGCCAGCAGCCAAGAAGACTTCAACATTCAGTACTTC
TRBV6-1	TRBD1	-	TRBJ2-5	CASSEWARGRETQYF	TGTGCCAGCAGTGAATGGGCCAGGGGGCGGGAGACCCAGTACTTC
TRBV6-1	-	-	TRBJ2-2	CASSESQGRTGELFF	TGTGCCAGCAGTGAATCACAGGGCAGAACCGGGGAGCTGTTTTTT
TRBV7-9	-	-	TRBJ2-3	CASSPFMDTQYF	TGTGCCAGCAGCCCCTTCATGGATACGCAGTATTTT
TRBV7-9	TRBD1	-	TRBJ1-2	CASSTPVRGLLYGYTF	TGTGCCAGCAGCACCCCTGTCAGGGGGCTGCTTTATGGCTACACCTTC
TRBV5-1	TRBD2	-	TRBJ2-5	CASSLLAGPQETQYF	TGCGCCAGCAGCTTACTAGCGGGTCCCCAAGAGACCCAGTACTTC
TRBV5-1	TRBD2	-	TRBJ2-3	CASSPTVGLAGEDTQYF	TGCGCCAGCAGCCCCACAGTTGGCCTAGCGGGTGAAGATACGCAGTATTTT
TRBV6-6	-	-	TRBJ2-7	CASSPVGSDYEQYF	TGTGCCAGCAGTCCCGTCGGGAGTGACTACGAGCAGTACTTC
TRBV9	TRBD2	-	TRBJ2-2	CASSVDGRGSTGELFF	TGTGCCAGCAGCGTAGACGGGAGGGGGAGCACCGGGGAGCTGTTTTTT
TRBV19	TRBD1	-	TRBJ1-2	CASSSGQGTSFYGYTF	TGTGCCAGTAGTTCTGGACAGGGGACGTCGTTCTATGGCTACACCTTC
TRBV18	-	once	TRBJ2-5	CASSEGGAETQYF	TGTGCCAGCTCAGAGGGGGGCGCGGAGACCCAGTACTTC
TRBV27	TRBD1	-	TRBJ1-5	CASRGQGGNQPQHF	TGTGCCAGCAGAGGACAGGGAGGCAATCAGCCCCAGCATTTT
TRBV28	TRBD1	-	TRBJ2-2	CASSRDRGKRGELFF	TGTGCCAGCAGCCGGGACAGGGGTAAACGGGGGGAGCTGTTTTTT
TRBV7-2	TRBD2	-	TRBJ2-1	CASRLLAGVYNEQFF	TGTGCCAGCAGACTACTAGCGGGGGTCTACAATGAGCAGTTCTTC